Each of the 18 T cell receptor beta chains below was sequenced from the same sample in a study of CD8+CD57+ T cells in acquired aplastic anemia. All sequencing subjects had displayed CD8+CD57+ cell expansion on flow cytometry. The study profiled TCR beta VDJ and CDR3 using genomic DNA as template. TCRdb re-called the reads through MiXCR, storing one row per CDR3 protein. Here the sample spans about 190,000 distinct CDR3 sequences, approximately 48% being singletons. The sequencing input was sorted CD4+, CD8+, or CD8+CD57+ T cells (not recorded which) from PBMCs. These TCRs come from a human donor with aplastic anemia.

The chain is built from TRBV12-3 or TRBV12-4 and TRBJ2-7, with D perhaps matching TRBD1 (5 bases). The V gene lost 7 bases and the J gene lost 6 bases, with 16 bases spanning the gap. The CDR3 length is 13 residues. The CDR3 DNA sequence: TGTGCCAGCAAACAGGTCGCGGTGGGCGAGCAGTACTTC. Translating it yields CASKQVAVGEQYF.

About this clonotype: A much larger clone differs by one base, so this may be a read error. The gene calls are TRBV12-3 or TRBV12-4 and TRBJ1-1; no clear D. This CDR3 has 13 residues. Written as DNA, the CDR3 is TGTGCCAGCAGTTTAAATGGGAACACTGAAGCTTCCTTT. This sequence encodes CASSLNGNTEASF.

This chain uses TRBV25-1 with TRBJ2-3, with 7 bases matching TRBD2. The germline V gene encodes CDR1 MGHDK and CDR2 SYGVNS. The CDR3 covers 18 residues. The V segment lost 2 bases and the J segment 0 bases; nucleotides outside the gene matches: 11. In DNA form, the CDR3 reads TGTGCCAGCAGTGAACCCCCTAGCGGAACATTCAGCACAGATACGCAGTATTTT. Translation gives CASSEPPSGTFSTDTQYF.

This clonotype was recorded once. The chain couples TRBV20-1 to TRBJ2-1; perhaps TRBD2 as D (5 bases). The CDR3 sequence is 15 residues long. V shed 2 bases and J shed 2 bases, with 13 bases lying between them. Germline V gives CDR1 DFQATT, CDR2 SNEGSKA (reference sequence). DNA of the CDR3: TGCAGTGCTAGAACCCGGCGGGTGCCCTACAATGAGCAGTTCTTC. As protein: CSARTRRVPYNEQFF.

CDR3 sequence: CASSQGANTIYF. The CDR3 DNA follows: TGTGCCAGCAGCCAAGGAGCGAACACCATATATTTT. The chain combines TRBV3-1 with TRBJ1-3; D call uncertain. Looked up from germline, CDR1 is LGHDT and CDR2 is YNNKEL (reference sequence). Trimming removed 1 base at V and 7 bases at J, with 5 bases between. The CDR3 extends over 12 amino acids.

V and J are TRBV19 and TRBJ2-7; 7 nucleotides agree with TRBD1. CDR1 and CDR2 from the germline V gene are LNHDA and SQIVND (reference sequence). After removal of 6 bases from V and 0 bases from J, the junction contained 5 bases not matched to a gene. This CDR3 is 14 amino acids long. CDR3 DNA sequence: TGTGCCAGTAGGGGGGACAGAACCTCCTACGAGCAGTACTTC. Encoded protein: CASRGDRTSYEQYF.

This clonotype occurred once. CDR3 protein: CSARRRHQETQYF. The CDR3 nucleotides read TGCAGTGCTAGGAGGCGGCACCAAGAGACCCAGTACTTC. The rearrangement links TRBV20-1 to TRBJ2-5; D uncertain. Germline values: CDR1 DFQATT, CDR2 SNEGSKA (reference sequence). The V end was cut by 3 bases, the J end by 0 bases, with 8 bases between. The CDR3 is made up of 13 amino acids.

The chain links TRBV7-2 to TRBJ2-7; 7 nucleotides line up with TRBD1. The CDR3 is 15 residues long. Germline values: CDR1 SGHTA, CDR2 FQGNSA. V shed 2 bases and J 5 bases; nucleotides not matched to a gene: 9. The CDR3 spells CASSLSGQPINEQYF. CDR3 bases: TGTGCCAGCAGCTTATCGGGACAGCCGATAAACGAGCAGTACTTC.

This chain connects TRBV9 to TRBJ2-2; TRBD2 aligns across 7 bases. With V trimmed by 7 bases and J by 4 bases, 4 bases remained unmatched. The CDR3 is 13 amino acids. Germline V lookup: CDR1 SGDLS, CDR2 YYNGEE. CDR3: CASGGGTTGELFF. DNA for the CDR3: TGTGCCAGCGGGGGGGGGACCACCGGGGAGCTGTTTTTT.

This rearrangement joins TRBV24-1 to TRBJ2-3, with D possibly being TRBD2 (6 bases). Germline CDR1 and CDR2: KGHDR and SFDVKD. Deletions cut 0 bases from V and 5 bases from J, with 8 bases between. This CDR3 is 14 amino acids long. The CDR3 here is CATSDLGGGDTQYF. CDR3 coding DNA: TGTGCCACCAGTGATTTGGGGGGAGGAGATACGCAGTATTTT.

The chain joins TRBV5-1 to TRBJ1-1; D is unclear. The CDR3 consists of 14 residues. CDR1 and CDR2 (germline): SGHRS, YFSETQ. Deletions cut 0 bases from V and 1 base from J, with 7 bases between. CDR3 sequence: CASSLALANTEAFF. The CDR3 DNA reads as TGCGCCAGCAGCTTGGCCCTGGCGAACACTGAAGCTTTCTTT.

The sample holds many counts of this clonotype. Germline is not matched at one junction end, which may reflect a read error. CDR3 sequence reads: CASSSGRDNTF. For the CDR3, the DNA is TGTGCCAGCAGTTCGGGCCGGGACAATACCTTC. The chain uses TRBV7-9 and TRBJ2-7; the D gene is possibly TRBD1 (6 bases). CDR3 size: 11 residues. Germline V CDR1 and CDR2: SEHNR, FQNEAQ (reference sequence).

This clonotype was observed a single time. The CDR3: CASVQVGAVGAFF. In DNA, the CDR3 is TGTGCCAGTGTCCAGGTTGGCGCCGTTGGAGCTTTCTTT. This chain links TRBV19 with TRBJ1-1; D ambiguous. With 8 bases removed from V and 10 bases from J, the gap between germline ends came to 20 bases. The germline CDR1 and CDR2 sequences are LNHDA and SQIVND (reference sequence). There are 13 residues in the CDR3.

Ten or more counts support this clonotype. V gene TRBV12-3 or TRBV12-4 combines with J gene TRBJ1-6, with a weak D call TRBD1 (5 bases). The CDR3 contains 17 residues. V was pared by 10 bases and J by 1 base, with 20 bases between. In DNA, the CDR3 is TGTGCCACCCGTCTTGCTGGGGCCCGATCCTATAATTCACCCCTCCACTTT. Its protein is CATRLAGARSYNSPLHF.

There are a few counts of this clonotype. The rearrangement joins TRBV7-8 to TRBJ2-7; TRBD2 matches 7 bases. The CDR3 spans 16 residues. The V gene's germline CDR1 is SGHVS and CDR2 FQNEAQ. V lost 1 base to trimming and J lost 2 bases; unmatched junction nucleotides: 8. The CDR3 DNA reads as TGTGCCAGCAGCTTAGGGGGGGGAGCTTGGACCTACGAGCAGTACTTC. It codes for CASSLGGGAWTYEQYF. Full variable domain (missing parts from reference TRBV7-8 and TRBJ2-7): GAGVSQSPRYKVAKRGQDVALRCDPISGHVSLFWYQQALGQGPEFLTYFQNEAQLDKSGLPSDRFFAERPEGSVSTLKIQRTQQEDSAVYLCASSLGGGAWTYEQYFGPGTRLTVT.

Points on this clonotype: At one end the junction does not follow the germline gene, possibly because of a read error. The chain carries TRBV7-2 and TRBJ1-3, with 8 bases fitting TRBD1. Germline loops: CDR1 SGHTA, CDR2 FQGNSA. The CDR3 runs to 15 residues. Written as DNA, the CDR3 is TGTGCCAGCAGCTTATCAGGGGGCGAGAGAAACACCATAGATTTT. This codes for CASSLSGGERNTIDF.

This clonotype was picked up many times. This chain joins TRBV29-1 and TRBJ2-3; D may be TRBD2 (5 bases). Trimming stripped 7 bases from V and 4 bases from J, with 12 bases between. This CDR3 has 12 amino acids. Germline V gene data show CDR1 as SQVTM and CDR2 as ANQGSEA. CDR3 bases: TGCAGCGGGAGGATTAGGGCAGATACGCAGTATTTT. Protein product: CSGRIRADTQYF.

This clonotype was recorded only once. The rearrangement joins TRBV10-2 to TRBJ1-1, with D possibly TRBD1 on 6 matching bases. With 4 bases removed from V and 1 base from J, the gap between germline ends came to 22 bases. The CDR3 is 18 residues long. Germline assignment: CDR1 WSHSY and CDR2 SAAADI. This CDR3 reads CASSGLWGDTLSNTEAFF. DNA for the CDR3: TGCGCCAGCAGTGGCCTTTGGGGGGACACACTATCGAACACTGAAGCTTTCTTT.